This T cell receptor (beta chain) came from a study of blood T cell repertoires in COVID-19. Study-wide background: The samples span acute and convalescent COVID-19 from the United States, Italy and Spain.

Original processing notes: Estimation of nucleated cell counts relied on the amplification of reference gene primers. Only in-frame clones appear in the TCRdb table, and some are missing; sequencing was by immunoSEQ multiplex PCR. V, J and clone size derive from that table, while D and trimming were established from the DNA sequence. The repertoire includes around 140,000 clones, about three quarters of them detected once, and roughly 9% sits in the top ten. V was cut by 2 bases and J by 1 base, with 11 bases left in between. Germline values: CDR1 SGHTA, CDR2 FQGNSA. The CDR3 loop spans 15 amino acids.

This TCR came from a woman aged 45-65 years with active or convalescent COVID-19. The chain links TRBV7-2 to TRBJ1-1, with D unclear. Specimen: peripheral blood. DNA of the CDR3: TGTGCCAGCAGCTTAAATTCAGGTTCGAACACTGAAGCTTTCTTT. As protein: CASSLNSGSNTEAFF.